Below are 25 T cell receptor beta chains sequenced from a single sample in a study of identical twins. TCRdb re-called the 5' RACE reads with MiXCR, one entry per CDR3 protein. The table records 430,000 or so distinct CDR3 sequences, 20% to 30% of them present only once. These data were likewise used in another study, on T cells expressing NK-cell markers.

What was sequenced was CD4+ T cells sorted from blood. The receptors were sampled from a woman between 18 and 30 years old in good health.

This clonotype occurred once. The chain employs TRBV20-1 and TRBJ2-7, with D possibly matching TRBD1 (5 bases). The germline V and J ends were trimmed by 6 bases and 4 bases, with 10 bases remaining between them. Germline CDR1 is DFQATT and CDR2 is SNEGSKA (reference sequence). The CDR3 is 11 residues long. The CDR3 region is CSAGTGYEQYF. The CDR3, as DNA: TGCAGTGCCGGCACAGGTTACGAGCAGTACTTC.

This clonotype was found a few times. The chain joins TRBV25-1 to TRBJ2-1, with 8 positions matching TRBD2. Trimming cost V 3 bases and J 7 bases; bases outside gene matches: 11. Germline V CDR1 and CDR2: MGHDK, SYGVNS. The CDR3 runs to 16 residues. CDR3 nucleotides: TGTGCCAGCAGTGATAACCAGCGGGAGTATAGGAATGAGCAGTTCTTC. It encodes CASSDNQREYRNEQFF.

V and J are TRBV11-3 and TRBJ2-7; D not resolved. Trimming cost V 5 bases and J 3 bases, with 11 bases left between them. The V gene's germline CDR1 is SGHNT and CDR2 YENEEA. This CDR3 has 13 amino acids. The CDR3 sequence is CASSLRPGYEQYF. The CDR3 nucleotides are TGTGCCAGCAGCCTAAGGCCAGGCTACGAGCAGTACTTC.

CDR3 sequence: CSARDNTNIQYF. CDR3 in DNA: TGCAGTGCTAGAGATAATACAAACATTCAGTACTTC. This chain connects TRBV20-1 to TRBJ2-4; D is unresolved. V dropped 0 bases and J dropped 6 bases, with 6 bases sitting between them. The germline CDR1 and CDR2 sequences are DFQATT and SNEGSKA (reference sequence). The CDR3 contains 12 residues.

V gene TRBV5-1 combines with J gene TRBJ1-5; 7 nucleotides match TRBD1. CDR3 size: 15 residues. The V gene's germline CDR1 is SGHRS and CDR2 YFSETQ. The trim removed 5 bases at V and 2 bases at J, leaving 7 bases unmatched. CDR3 sequence reads: CASSPTGMRNQPQHF. For the CDR3, the DNA is TGCGCCAGCAGTCCGACAGGGATGCGCAATCAGCCCCAGCATTTT.

This clonotype occurred a few times. The chain joins TRBV24-1 to TRBJ2-2; D is uncertain. This CDR3 spans 13 amino acids. V lost 1 base to trimming and J lost 4 bases, with 3 bases between them. Per germline, CDR1 KGHDR and CDR2 SFDVKD. For the CDR3, the DNA is TGTGCCACCAGTGATTTAACCACCGGGGAGCTGTTTTTT. Translating gives CATSDLTTGELFF.

This sequence joins TRBV7-9 and TRBJ2-5; D is uncertain. The CDR3 spans 15 residues. From germline, CDR1 is SEHNR and CDR2 FQNEAQ (reference sequence). V shed 5 bases and J shed 1 base, with 14 bases lying between them. This CDR3 is CASSPRGRIQETQYF. The CDR3 nucleotides are TGTGCCAGCAGCCCGCGAGGACGGATCCAAGAGACCCAGTACTTC. The full variable domain, with the rest looked up from reference TRBV7-9 and TRBJ2-5, is DTGVSQNPRHKITKRGQNVTFRCDPISEHNRLYWYRQTLGQGPEFLTYFQNEAQLEKSRLLSDRFSAERPKGSFSTLEIQRTEQGDSAMYLCASSPRGRIQETQYFGPGTRLLVL.

The table lists this clonotype with a few counts. The V gene is TRBV20-1, the J gene TRBJ2-7, with 13 nucleotides matching TRBD2. The CDR3 spans 15 residues. With V trimmed by 5 bases and J by 4 bases, 8 bases remained unmatched. Germline V gene sequence: CDR1 DFQATT, CDR2 SNEGSKA (reference sequence). The CDR3 coding sequence is TGCAGTGCTCGGGGCACTAGCGGGGGGGGTTACGAGCAGTACTTC. This gives the protein CSARGTSGGGYEQYF.

The genes are TRBV10-1 and TRBJ2-1; 7 bases line up with TRBD1. V dropped 2 bases and J dropped 8; count of bases not matched to a gene: 6. Germline V gives CDR1 WNHNN, CDR2 SYGVQD (reference sequence). This CDR3 is built from 14 residues. The CDR3 protein is CASSEGRGSDEQFF. The CDR3 DNA is TGCGCCAGCAGTGAGGGCAGGGGGTCGGATGAGCAGTTCTTC.

The chain couples TRBV5-1 to TRBJ2-1; D is perhaps TRBD2 (6 bases). This CDR3 region has 13 residues. Trimming removed 3 bases at V and 12 bases at J, with 16 bases between. Per the germline V gene, CDR1 is SGHRS and CDR2 is YFSETQ. CDR3 in amino acids: CASSYGTARGQFF. CDR3 nucleotide sequence: TGCGCCAGCAGCTACGGGACTGCCCGGGGGCAGTTCTTC. Using reference TRBV5-1 and TRBJ2-1 for the parts outside the CDR3, the full variable domain is KAGVTQTPRYLIKTRGQQVTLSCSPISGHRSVSWYQQTPGQGLQFLFEYFSETQRNKGNFPGRFSGRQFSNSRSEMNVSTLELGDSALYLCASSYGTARGQFFGPGTRLTVL.

The chain joins TRBV20-1 to TRBJ2-7, with 12 positions matching TRBD2. CDR1 DFQATT and CDR2 SNEGSKA come from the germline V gene (reference sequence). J was trimmed by 6 bases and V by 6 bases; bases with no gene match: 6. The CDR3 is made up of 13 amino acids. The CDR3 protein is CSARTSGTREQYF. CDR3 nucleotide sequence: TGCAGTGCGCGGACTAGCGGGACCCGCGAGCAGTACTTC.

A single count supports this clonotype. V and J are TRBV27 and TRBJ2-7, with a weak D call TRBD1 (7 bases). Germline values: CDR1 MNHEY, CDR2 SMNVEV (reference sequence). With 5 bases removed from V and 4 bases from J, the gap between germline ends came to 24 bases. The CDR3 is 17 amino acids. The CDR3 here is CASSPRVLAGGYYEQYF. The DNA for the CDR3 is TGTGCCAGCAGTCCTCGTGTATTGGCAGGGGGGTATTACGAGCAGTACTTC.

This clonotype was seen a few times. This chain joins TRBV10-3 and TRBJ1-2; 7 bases agree with TRBD1. This CDR3 has 12 residues. Germline CDR1 reads ENHRY; CDR2 reads SYGVKD. Trimming cost V 4 bases and J 8 bases; bases outside gene matches: 4. The CDR3 bases are TGTGCCATCAGTGGGGACAGCCTGGGCTACACCTTC. Translation gives CAISGDSLGYTF.

This chain uses TRBV6-1 with TRBJ2-2, with 10 bases identical to TRBD1. The ends lost 6 bases at V and 7 bases at J; junction bases unmatched: 11. Germline CDR1 MNHNS, CDR2 SASEGT. The CDR3 is made up of 16 amino acids. The CDR3 is CASSRTGTGVDGELFF. Here the CDR3 DNA reads TGTGCCAGCAGCCGAACCGGGACAGGGGTCGACGGGGAGCTGTTTTTT.

This clonotype has just a few counts. The chain joins TRBV30 to TRBJ1-1; no firm D call. CDR1 is GTSNPN, CDR2 SVGIG, per germline (reference sequence). Trimming took 2 bases from V and 3 from J, leaving 4 bases between them. CDR3 length equals 11 residues. The CDR3 DNA is TGTGCCTGGAGTTGGGACACTGAAGCTTTCTTT. It is translated as CAWSWDTEAFF.

V usage is TRBV7-2 and J usage is TRBJ1-5; D uncertain. V shed 5 bases and J shed 1 base, with 9 bases lying between them. Germline-derived CDR1 and CDR2 are SGHTA and FQGNSA. This CDR3 has 14 amino acids. CDR3 loop: CASSDRSSNQPQHF. The CDR3 DNA is TGTGCCAGCAGCGACCGATCCAGCAATCAGCCCCAGCATTTT.

The V gene is TRBV20-1, the J gene TRBJ2-3; D unresolved. The germline V and J ends were trimmed by 5 bases and 6 bases, with 18 bases remaining between them. The germline V gene encodes CDR1 DFQATT and CDR2 SNEGSKA (reference sequence). The CDR3 consists of 14 residues. CDR3 DNA: TGCAGTGCTCCTTTCCCCTCGGTCTGGGATACGCAGTATTTT. It is translated as CSAPFPSVWDTQYF.

This sequence joins TRBV5-6 and TRBJ2-3; a possible D gene is TRBD1 (6 bases). CDR3 length: 13 residues. Germline V CDR1 and CDR2: SGHDT, YYEEEE. The germline V and J ends were trimmed by 0 bases and 13 bases, with 15 bases remaining between them. CDR3 residues: CASSLGPGQRKYF. CDR3 DNA: TGTGCCAGCAGCTTGGGACCGGGACAAAGAAAGTATTTT.

The chain has TRBV12-5 and TRBJ2-3; D not resolved. The CDR3 is made up of 14 amino acids. From germline, CDR1 is LGHNT and CDR2 FRNRAP. Trimming left V 3 bases short and J 0 bases short, with 7 bases between. The CDR3 region has the DNA TGTGCTAGTGGTTTTGGCGAGAGCACAGATACGCAGTATTTT. This translates into CASGFGESTDTQYF.

This clonotype was seen a handful of times. The chain recombines TRBV10-2 with TRBJ2-7; 7 bases match TRBD2. The CDR3 extends over 12 amino acids. Germline loops: CDR1 WSHSY, CDR2 SAAADI. V shed 11 bases and J 4 bases; nucleotides not matched to a gene: 8. The CDR3 sequence is CAGSKGGYEQYF. The CDR3 coding sequence is TGCGCCGGATCTAAGGGAGGGTACGAGCAGTACTTC.

The CDR3 reads CASSFPGNDHEQYF. The CDR3 DNA reads TGCGCCAGCAGCTTTCCGGGGAATGACCACGAGCAGTACTTC. V and J are TRBV5-1 and TRBJ2-7; TRBD2 might be the D (5 bases). CDR1 is SGHRS and CDR2 is YFSETQ in the germline V gene. The CDR3 contains 14 residues. With 2 bases removed from V and 5 bases from J, the gap between germline ends came to 14 bases.

The chain employs TRBV9 and TRBJ1-5; tentatively, D is TRBD1 (5 bases). Trimming cost V 0 bases and J 3 bases, with 10 bases left between them. Germline V CDR1 and CDR2: SGDLS, YYNGEE. The CDR3 runs to 15 residues. The CDR3 sequence is CASSVEGRTNQPQHF. The DNA of the CDR3 is TGTGCCAGCAGCGTAGAGGGACGGACCAATCAGCCCCAGCATTTT.

The chain joins TRBV19 to TRBJ2-7; 7 nucleotides align to TRBD2. The CDR3 has 14 residues. The ends lost 4 bases at V and 6 bases at J; junction bases unmatched: 9. CDR1 is LNHDA and CDR2 is SQIVND in the germline V gene (reference sequence). Here the CDR3 reads CASSSAAGHSEQYF. CDR3 bases: TGTGCCAGTAGTAGCGCAGCGGGGCACTCCGAGCAGTACTTC.

In regard to this clonotype: One end of the junction varies from germline; a read error may be responsible. V is TRBV20-1 and J is TRBJ2-1, with D possibly being TRBD1 or TRBD2 (5 bases each). CDR3 length: 16 residues. The germline CDR1 and CDR2 sequences are DFQATT and SNEGSKA (reference sequence). The CDR3 reads CCARGPTTGRFNEQFF. CDR3 DNA: TGCTGTGCAAGGGGACCGACTACGGGTCGGTTCAATGAGCAGTTCTTC.

This rearrangement joins TRBV25-1 to TRBJ2-7; D is perhaps TRBD1 (6 bases). The germline V gene has CDR1 MGHDK and CDR2 SYGVNS. V was trimmed by 1 base and J by 5 bases, leaving 12 bases between them. The CDR3 is made up of 14 amino acids. The CDR3 region is CASSEFGTTHEQYF. The CDR3 DNA sequence: TGTGCCAGCAGTGAATTCGGGACAACTCACGAGCAGTACTTC.